One and the same sample provided the 22 T cell receptor beta chains below, sequenced in a study of control samples from healthy donors and cancer patients. Generated by immunoSEQ multiplex PCR, the TCRdb table keeps only in-frame clones and is missing some. The table lists some 120,000 clones, more than 70% of them singletons. The sequenced sample consisted of blood. These receptors were collected from a man in his fifties or sixties in good health.

The genes are TRBV28 and TRBJ1-4; D is ambiguous. This CDR3 is 12 amino acids long. Germline V gene lookup returns CDR1 MDHEN and CDR2 SYDVKM. V shed 3 bases and J shed 4 bases, with 3 bases lying between them. The CDR3 here is CASSLGNEKLFF. CDR3 DNA: TGTGCCAGCAGTTTGGGTAATGAAAAACTGTTTTTT.

This rearrangement joins TRBV19 to TRBJ2-3, with D tentatively TRBD2 (6 bases). CDR3 size: 16 residues. V was clipped by 0 bases and J by 2 bases, with 12 bases between them. Germline V gene lookup returns CDR1 LNHDA and CDR2 SQIVND (reference sequence). The CDR3 DNA reads as TGTGCCAGTAGTATAGATCCGGAGGGGTACACAGATACGCAGTATTTT. Translated: CASSIDPEGYTDTQYF.

This chain links TRBV28 with TRBJ1-2; 9 bases are a match to TRBD1. Trimming cost V 6 bases and J 3 bases; bases outside gene matches: 14. Germline lookup yields CDR1 MDHEN and CDR2 SYDVKM. The CDR3 loop spans 17 amino acids. CDR3 DNA sequence: TGTGCCAGCAGCTCCCCTGGGCGGACAGGGGCGGACTATGGCTACACCTTC. It yields the protein CASSSPGRTGADYGYTF.

This clone was observed a single time. The same CDR3 can be traced to other DNA sequences in this sample. In DNA, the CDR3 is TGTGCCAGCAGTTACTCCACAGCTACCTACGAGCAGTACTTC. It is translated as CASSYSTATYEQYF. The chain joins TRBV6-5 to TRBJ2-7; D remains ambiguous. The CDR3 is 14 amino acids. The germline V gene has CDR1 MNHEY and CDR2 SVGAGI. Between the trimmed V and J ends, which lost 0 bases and 2 bases, there was a span of 8 bases.

The chain joins TRBV3-1 (or the pseudogene TRBV3-2) to TRBJ1-2, with D hard to call. Germline V lookup: CDR1 LGHDT, CDR2 YNNKEL (reference sequence). Trimming shortened V by 6 bases and J by 0 bases, and 8 bases separated the two germline ends. There are 13 residues in the CDR3. The CDR3 sequence: CASSQTANYGYTF. CDR3 nucleotides: TGTGCCAGCAGTCAAACTGCTAACTATGGCTACACCTTC.

The chain couples TRBV29-1 to TRBJ2-1; D is perhaps TRBD1 or TRBD2 (5 bases each). The V gene's germline CDR1 is SQVTM and CDR2 ANQGSEA. CDR3 length: 8 amino acids. CDR3 in amino acids: CGYGTKFF. The CDR3 DNA sequence: TGCGGCTACGGGACGAAGTTCTTC.

The chain joins TRBV2 to TRBJ2-2; 7 nucleotides line up with TRBD1. There are 14 residues in the CDR3. J lost 3 bases, V lost 5 bases, and 3 bases had no gene match. Germline CDR1 SNHLY, CDR2 FYNNEI. CDR3 loop: CASSRQGYTGELFF. For the CDR3, the DNA is TGTGCCAGCAGTAGACAGGGCTACACCGGGGAGCTGTTTTTT.

To note about this clone: This CDR3 is also generated by other DNA sequences in the sample. This chain connects TRBV7-5 to TRBJ1-2. TRBV7-5 is noted as a pseudogene. CDR3 length: 14 residues. The CDR3 coding sequence is TGTGCCAGAAGATATTGTCTGGAAGGGTATGGCTACACTTTC. Its translation: CARRYCLEGYGYTF.

The genes are TRBV6-5 and TRBJ1-4; D remains unclear. The CDR3 has 14 amino acids. Germline-derived CDR1 and CDR2 are MNHEY and SVGAGI. Trimming stripped 4 bases from V and 5 bases from J, with 11 bases between. In nucleotides, the CDR3 is TGTGCCAGCAGTTTAGGCGTTTCCAATGAAAAACTGTTTTTT. This encodes CASSLGVSNEKLFF.

For the CDR3, the DNA is TGTGCCAGCTCAATCTCAGGTAGTGAAGAGACCCAGTACTTC. This encodes CASSISGSEETQYF. V is TRBV18 and J is TRBJ2-5; D is unresolved. There are 14 residues in the CDR3. V lost 5 bases, J lost 3 bases, and 13 bases lay in between. Germline values: CDR1 KGHSH, CDR2 LQKENI.

The V and J genes are TRBV5-1 and TRBJ2-7, with 9 bases fitting TRBD1. The CDR3 extends over 15 amino acids. J gave up 2 bases and V 4 bases, and 7 bases lay outside the gene matches. Looked up from germline, CDR1 is SGHRS and CDR2 is YFSETQ. CDR3 in amino acids: CASSLTGTGTYEQYF. CDR3 nucleotides: TGCGCCAGCAGCCTCACTGGGACAGGGACCTACGAGCAGTACTTC.

This sequence joins TRBV9 and TRBJ1-3, with 7 bases identical to TRBD1. Trimming removed 4 bases from V and 2 bases from J; junction bases left unmatched: 6. The CDR3 is made up of 15 amino acids. CDR1 is SGDLS and CDR2 is YYNGEE in the germline V gene. The CDR3 loop is CASSRTGFAGNTIYF. The CDR3 nucleotides are TGTGCCAGCAGCCGGACAGGTTTTGCTGGAAACACCATATATTTT.

This clone has a single count. The J gene is TRBJ1-5, the V gene TRBV4-3; D not resolved. The length of the CDR3 is 14 residues. Trimming stripped 1 base from V and 9 bases from J, with 13 bases between. Germline CDR1 and CDR2: LGHNA and YSLEER. CDR3 coding DNA: TGCGCCAGCAGCCAAGTCATGCAAGGAGGGCCCCAGCATTTT. Its translation is CASSQVMQGGPQHF.

V gene TRBV5-1 combines with J gene TRBJ1-1; TRBD1 aligns across 7 bases. The germline CDR1 and CDR2 sequences are SGHRS and YFSETQ. The V and J ends lost 4 bases and 0 bases, in that order; junction bases with no gene match: 12. CDR3 length: 17 amino acids. In nucleotides, the CDR3 is TGCGCCAGCAGCGCGATCCCGGGACAGTTGATGAACACTGAAGCTTTCTTT. Translating it yields CASSAIPGQLMNTEAFF. Drawing the rest from reference TRBV5-1 and TRBJ1-1, the complete variable domain is KAGVTQTPRYLIKTRGQQVTLSCSPISGHRSVSWYQQTPGQGLQFLFEYFSETQRNKGNFPGRFSGRQFSNSRSEMNVSTLELGDSALYLCASSAIPGQLMNTEAFFGQGTRLTVV.

The rearrangement joins TRBV28 to TRBJ2-7; 7 nucleotides line up with TRBD2. The V and J ends lost 9 bases and 3 bases, in that order; junction bases with no gene match: 5. CDR1 is MDHEN, CDR2 SYDVKM, per germline. This CDR3 region has 12 residues. In DNA, the CDR3 is TGTGCCAGGACTAGCCGGGACTACGAGCAGTACTTC. Translating gives CARTSRDYEQYF.

This chain connects TRBV11-2 to TRBJ2-1; TRBD1 is a possible D gene (6 bases). Germline lookup yields CDR1 SGHAT and CDR2 FQNNGV. This CDR3 is 15 amino acids long. V lost 1 base to trimming and J lost 2 bases, with 9 bases between them. CDR3 nucleotides: TGTGCCAGCAGCTTAGCCAGGGGTCCCTACAATGAGCAGTTCTTC. It yields the protein CASSLARGPYNEQFF.

The CDR3: CASKSDRDFSGNTIYF. The CDR3 region has the DNA TGTGCCAGCAAAAGCGACAGAGACTTCTCTGGAAACACCATATATTTT. V usage is TRBV25-1 and J usage is TRBJ1-3; D is perhaps TRBD1 (5 bases). Germline-derived CDR1 and CDR2 are MGHDK and SYGVNS. Trimming pared 7 bases from V and 0 bases from J, leaving 16 bases between. This CDR3 is built from 16 residues.

In this sample, this clone turned up a few times. The chain uses TRBV19 and TRBJ1-6; a weak D match, TRBD1 (6 bases). CDR1 LNHDA and CDR2 SQIVND come from the germline V gene (reference sequence). This CDR3 comprises 17 residues. Trimming pared 0 bases from V and 7 bases from J, leaving 16 bases between. Here the CDR3 reads CASSIETGARRNSPLHF. The CDR3 DNA reads as TGTGCCAGTAGTATAGAGACGGGGGCCCGGAGGAATTCACCCCTCCACTTT.

There are a few counts of this clone. The chain's CDR3 is CASRLTVGWQETQYF. The CDR3 DNA reads TGTGCCAGCAGGCTGACTGTAGGGTGGCAAGAGACCCAGTACTTC. This chain uses TRBV6-5 with TRBJ2-5; D is uncertain. V shed 6 bases and J shed 2 bases, with 16 bases lying between them. The CDR3 consists of 15 residues. Germline-derived CDR1 and CDR2 are MNHEY and SVGAGI.

The chain uses TRBV7-9 and TRBJ1-1, with 10 bases that match TRBD1. CDR1 is SEHNR and CDR2 is FQNEAQ in the germline V gene (reference sequence). J was trimmed by 4 bases and V by 4 bases; bases with no gene match: 0. CDR3 length equals 13 residues. The CDR3 is CASSWTGGTEAFF. The DNA of the CDR3 is TGTGCCAGCAGCTGGACAGGGGGCACTGAAGCTTTCTTT.

To note about this clone: Distinct nucleotide sequences in the sample also encode this CDR3. The V gene is TRBV4-1, the J gene TRBJ1-4; 9 bases fit TRBD1. CDR3 length: 16 amino acids. The ends lost 0 bases at V and 5 bases at J; junction bases unmatched: 4. The germline CDR1 and CDR2 sequences are MGHRA and YSYEKL. CDR3 nucleotide sequence: TGCGCCAGCAGCCAAGATGGGACAGGGACGAATGAAAAACTGTTTTTT. It yields the protein CASSQDGTGTNEKLFF.

This clone is a singleton in its sample. V is TRBV25-1 and J is TRBJ1-1; D is ambiguous. This CDR3 is built from 11 residues. The V end was cut by 2 bases, the J end by 6 bases, with 4 bases between. Germline lookup yields CDR1 MGHDK and CDR2 SYGVNS. The CDR3 coding sequence is TGTGCCAGCAGTGAACTATCTGAAGCTTTCTTT. It specifies CASSELSEAFF.